A single sample is the source of the 10 T cell receptor beta chains below, sequenced in a study of T cell responses to AZD1222 COVID-19 vaccine. Method: immunoSEQ multiplex PCR; TCRdb's copy keeps in-frame clones and lacks some. The table includes about 150,000 clones, about 92% detected once. The material sequenced was peripheral blood, taken 28 days after the second AZD1222 dose. The receptors were sampled from an adult who received the AZD1222 COVID-19 vaccine.

The V and J genes are TRBV4-1 and TRBJ1-2, with a possible D match to TRBD1 (5 bases). CDR3 length: 15 residues. V lost 1 base and J 2 bases, leaving 11 bases between the germline ends. Germline V gene lookup returns CDR1 MGHRA and CDR2 YSYEKL. The CDR3 region is CASSQGGNQNYGYTF. The CDR3 DNA reads as TGCGCCAGCAGCCAAGGGGGCAATCAGAACTATGGCTACACCTTC.

J is TRBJ2-3 and V is TRBV6-5, with 7 bases lining up with TRBD2. The trim removed 8 bases at V and 0 bases at J, leaving 2 bases unmatched. The CDR3 extends over 13 amino acids. Germline assignment: CDR1 MNHEY and CDR2 SVGAGI. CDR3 residues: CASRLASTDTQYF. CDR3 sequence (DNA): TGTGCCAGCCGACTAGCTAGCACAGATACGCAGTATTTT.

This sequence joins TRBV24-1 and TRBJ1-1; D is undetermined. Germline values: CDR1 KGHDR, CDR2 SFDVKD. There are 13 residues in the CDR3. Deletions cut 9 bases from V and 1 base from J, with 11 bases between. The CDR3 DNA follows: TGTGCCACCCAGGACTTCTCGAACACTGAAGCTTTCTTT. This gives the protein CATQDFSNTEAFF.

This clone appeared a single time. The V gene is TRBV28, the J gene TRBJ2-7, with TRBD2 identical over 8 bases. Looked up from germline, CDR1 is MDHEN and CDR2 is SYDVKM. This CDR3 is 14 amino acids long. V lost 5 bases to trimming and J lost 4 bases; unmatched junction nucleotides: 7. This CDR3 reads CASSIWTSSYEQYF. CDR3 coding DNA: TGTGCCAGCAGTATCTGGACTAGCTCTTACGAGCAGTACTTC.

The rearrangement uses TRBV4-1 and TRBJ1-6; 9 positions agree with TRBD1. V lost 3 bases to trimming and J lost 14 bases; unmatched junction nucleotides: 11. The CDR3 spans 15 residues. The germline V gene encodes CDR1 MGHRA and CDR2 YSYEKL. The CDR3 DNA is TGCGCCAGCAGCCACCCCGGACAGGGGATAAGAGCCCTCCACTTT. Translated: CASSHPGQGIRALHF.

The chain couples TRBV19 to TRBJ1-4, with D unresolved. Germline loops: CDR1 LNHDA, CDR2 SQIVND (reference sequence). The CDR3 runs to 13 residues. V lost 7 bases and J lost 4, with 10 bases in between. Here the CDR3 reads CASMFRLNEKLFF. The CDR3, as DNA: TGTGCCAGTATGTTCAGACTTAATGAAAAACTGTTTTTT.

This clone showed up just a few times. The V and J genes are TRBV5-1 and TRBJ2-1, with 8 bases fitting TRBD2. CDR1 and CDR2 from the germline V gene are SGHRS and YFSETQ. With V trimmed by 9 bases and J by 1 base, 12 bases remained unmatched. The CDR3 spans 16 residues. The CDR3 coding sequence is TGCGCCATCGCCCTGTTTAGCGGGGCTTCCTACAATGAGCAGTTCTTC. The encoded protein is CAIALFSGASYNEQFF.

The V and J genes are TRBV3-1 (or the pseudogene TRBV3-2) and TRBJ1-1; no definite D call. There are 14 residues in the CDR3. Trimming stripped 1 base from V and 0 bases from J, with 6 bases between. In germline, CDR1 is LGHDT, CDR2 YNNKEL (reference sequence). The CDR3 DNA reads TGTGCCAGCAGCCAAGGGACGGTGAACACTGAAGCTTTCTTT. Protein product: CASSQGTVNTEAFF.

This clone was counted a single time. The V gene is TRBV27, the J gene TRBJ2-3; D gene uncertain. V was pared by 8 bases and J by 2 bases, with 14 bases between. Germline-derived CDR1 and CDR2 are MNHEY and SMNVEV (reference sequence). CDR3 length: 14 residues. Written as DNA, the CDR3 is TGTGCCAGCTCCCAACTTGGACCCACAGATACGCAGTATTTT. Its translation: CASSQLGPTDTQYF.

This clone appeared a single time. The chain carries TRBV7-2 and TRBJ2-7; the match to TRBD2 covers 12 bases. The CDR3 covers 15 residues. Germline-derived CDR1 and CDR2 are SGHTA and FQGNSA. V lost 7 bases to trimming and J lost 2 bases; unmatched junction nucleotides: 6. CDR3 amino acids: CASNPRTSGAYEQYF. In DNA, the CDR3 is TGTGCCAGCAACCCCCGGACTAGCGGGGCCTACGAGCAGTACTTC. Filled out from reference TRBV7-2 and TRBJ2-7, the complete variable domain reads GAGVSQSPSNKVTEKGKDVELRCDPISGHTALYWYRQSLGQGLEFLIYFQGNSAPDKSGLPSDRFSAERTGGSVSTLTIQRTQQEDSAVYLCASNPRTSGAYEQYFGPGTRLTVT.